This entry concerns a single T cell receptor (beta chain). The data were obtained in a study of blood T cell repertoires in COVID-19. At the level of the study: COVID-19 samples from acute and convalescent phases originated in the United States, Italy and Spain.

The method was immunoSEQ multiplex PCR; TCRdb's version includes in-frame clones alone and lacks a portion of them. The table includes about 380,000 clones, more than 75% detected once. Unmatched junction bases numbered 10, after V lost 2 bases and J lost 4 bases. From germline, CDR1 is MGHRA and CDR2 YSYEKL. This CDR3 comprises 18 residues. The source of this sequence is a young woman who had recovered from COVID-19. The sequenced sample was PBMCs or T cells enriched from blood (not recorded which). The chain recombines TRBV4-1 with TRBJ2-3, with 12 bases identical to TRBD2. Here the CDR3 reads CASSQRTSGVTFSDTQYF. In DNA form, the CDR3 reads TGCGCCAGCAGCCAAAGGACTAGCGGGGTCACGTTTTCAGATACGCAGTATTTT.